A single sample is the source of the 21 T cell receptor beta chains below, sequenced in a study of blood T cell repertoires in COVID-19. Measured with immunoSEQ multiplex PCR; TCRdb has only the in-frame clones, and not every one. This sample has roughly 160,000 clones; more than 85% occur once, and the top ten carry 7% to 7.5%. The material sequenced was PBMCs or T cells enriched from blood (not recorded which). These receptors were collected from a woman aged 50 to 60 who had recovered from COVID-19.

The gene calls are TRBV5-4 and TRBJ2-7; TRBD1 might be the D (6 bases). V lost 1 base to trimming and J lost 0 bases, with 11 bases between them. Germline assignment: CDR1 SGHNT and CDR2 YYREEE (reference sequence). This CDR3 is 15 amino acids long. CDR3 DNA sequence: TGTGCCAGCAGCTTGTTCCGGACAGACTCCTACGAGCAGTACTTC. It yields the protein CASSLFRTDSYEQYF.

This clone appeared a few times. CDR3 sequence: CAWSAGRDQPQHF. In DNA form, the CDR3 reads TGTGCCTGGAGTGCAGGAAGAGATCAGCCCCAGCATTTT. The chain links TRBV30 to TRBJ1-5; D is ambiguous. The germline V and J ends were trimmed by 1 base and 5 bases, with 9 bases remaining between them. The CDR3 sequence is 13 residues long. Germline V CDR1 and CDR2: GTSNPN, SVGIG (reference sequence).

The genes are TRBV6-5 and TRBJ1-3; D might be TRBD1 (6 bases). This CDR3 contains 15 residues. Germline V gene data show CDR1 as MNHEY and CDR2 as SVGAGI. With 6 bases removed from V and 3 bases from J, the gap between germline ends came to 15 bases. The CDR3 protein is CASRSPGVVGNTIYF. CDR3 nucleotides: TGTGCCAGCAGGTCTCCAGGGGTAGTTGGAAACACCATATATTTT.

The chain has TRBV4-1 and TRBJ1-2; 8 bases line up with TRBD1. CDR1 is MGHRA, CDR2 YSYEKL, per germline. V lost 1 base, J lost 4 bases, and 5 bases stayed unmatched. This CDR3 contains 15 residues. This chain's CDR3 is CASSQVGQGGYGYTF. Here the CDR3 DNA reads TGCGCCAGCAGCCAAGTTGGACAGGGTGGCTATGGCTACACCTTC.

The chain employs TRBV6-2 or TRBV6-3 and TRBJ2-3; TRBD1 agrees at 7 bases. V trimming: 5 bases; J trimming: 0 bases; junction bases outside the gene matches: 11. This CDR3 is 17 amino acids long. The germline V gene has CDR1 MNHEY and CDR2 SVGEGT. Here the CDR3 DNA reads TGTGCCAGCAGTCCCCCGCTACAGGGGACGAGCACAGATACGCAGTATTTT. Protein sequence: CASSPPLQGTSTDTQYF.

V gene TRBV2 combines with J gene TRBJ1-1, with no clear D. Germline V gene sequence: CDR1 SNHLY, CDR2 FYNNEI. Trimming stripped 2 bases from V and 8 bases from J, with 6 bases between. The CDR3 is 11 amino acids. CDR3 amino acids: CASSETREAFF. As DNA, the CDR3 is TGTGCCAGCAGTGAAACGCGGGAAGCTTTCTTT.

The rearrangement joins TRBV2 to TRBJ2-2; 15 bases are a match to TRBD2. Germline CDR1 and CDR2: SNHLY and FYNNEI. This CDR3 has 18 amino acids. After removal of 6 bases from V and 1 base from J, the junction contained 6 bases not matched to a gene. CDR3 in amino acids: CASRPGLAGGLNTGELFF. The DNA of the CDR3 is TGTGCCAGCAGGCCGGGACTAGCGGGAGGCCTGAACACCGGGGAGCTGTTTTTT.

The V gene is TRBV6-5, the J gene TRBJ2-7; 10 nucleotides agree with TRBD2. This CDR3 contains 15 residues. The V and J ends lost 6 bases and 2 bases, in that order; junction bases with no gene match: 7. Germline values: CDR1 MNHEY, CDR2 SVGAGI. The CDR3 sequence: CASSPGTSVTYEQYF. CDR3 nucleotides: TGTGCCAGCAGCCCCGGGACTAGCGTAACCTACGAGCAGTACTTC.

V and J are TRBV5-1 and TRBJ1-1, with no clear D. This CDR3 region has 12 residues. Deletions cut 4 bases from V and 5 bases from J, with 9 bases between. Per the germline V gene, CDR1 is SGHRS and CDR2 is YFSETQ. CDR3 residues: CASSLTTTEAFF. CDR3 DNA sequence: TGCGCCAGCAGCCTAACTACGACTGAAGCTTTCTTT.

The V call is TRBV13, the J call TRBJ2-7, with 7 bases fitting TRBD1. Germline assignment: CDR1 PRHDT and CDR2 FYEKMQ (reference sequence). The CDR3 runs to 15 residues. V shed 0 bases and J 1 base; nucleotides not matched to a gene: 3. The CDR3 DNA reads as TGTGCCAGCAGCTTAGGCTCCAGGGGGTCCTACGAGCAGTACTTC. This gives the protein CASSLGSRGSYEQYF.

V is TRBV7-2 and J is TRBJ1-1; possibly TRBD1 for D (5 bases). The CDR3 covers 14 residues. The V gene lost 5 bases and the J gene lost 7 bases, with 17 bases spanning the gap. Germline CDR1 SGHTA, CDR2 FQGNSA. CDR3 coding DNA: TGTGCCAGCAGCCCCGGGGGGTCGCAGGTTGAAGCTTTCTTT. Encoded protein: CASSPGGSQVEAFF. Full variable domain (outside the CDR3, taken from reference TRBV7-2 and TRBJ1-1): GAGVSQSPSNKVTEKGKDVELRCDPISGHTALYWYRQSLGQGLEFLIYFQGNSAPDKSGLPSDRFSAERTGGSVSTLTIQRTQQEDSAVYLCASSPGGSQVEAFFGQGTRLTVV.

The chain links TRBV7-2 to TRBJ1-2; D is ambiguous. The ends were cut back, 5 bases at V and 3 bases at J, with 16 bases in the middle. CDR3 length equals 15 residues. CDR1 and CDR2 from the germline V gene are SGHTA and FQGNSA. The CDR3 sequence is CASSPPPAVYYGYTF. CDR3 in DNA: TGTGCCAGCAGCCCCCCCCCAGCGGTCTACTATGGCTACACCTTC.

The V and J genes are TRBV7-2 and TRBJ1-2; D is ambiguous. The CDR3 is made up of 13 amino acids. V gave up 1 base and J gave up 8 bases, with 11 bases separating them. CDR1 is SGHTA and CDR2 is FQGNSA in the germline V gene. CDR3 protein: CASSLGSERGYTF. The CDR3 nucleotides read TGTGCCAGCAGCTTAGGGTCCGAGCGAGGCTACACCTTC.

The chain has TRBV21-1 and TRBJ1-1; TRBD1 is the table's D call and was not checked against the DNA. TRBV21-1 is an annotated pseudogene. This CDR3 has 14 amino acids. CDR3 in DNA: TGTGCCAGCAGCCCGGACAGATTGAACACTGAAGCTTTCTTT. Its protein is CASSPDRLNTEAFF.

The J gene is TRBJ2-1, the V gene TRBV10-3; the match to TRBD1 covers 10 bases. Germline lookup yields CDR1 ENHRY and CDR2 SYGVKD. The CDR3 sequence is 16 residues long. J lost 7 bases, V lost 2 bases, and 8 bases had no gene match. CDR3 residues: CAISEPGTGAKNEQFF. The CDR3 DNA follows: TGTGCCATCAGTGAGCCCGGGACAGGGGCAAAGAATGAGCAGTTCTTC.

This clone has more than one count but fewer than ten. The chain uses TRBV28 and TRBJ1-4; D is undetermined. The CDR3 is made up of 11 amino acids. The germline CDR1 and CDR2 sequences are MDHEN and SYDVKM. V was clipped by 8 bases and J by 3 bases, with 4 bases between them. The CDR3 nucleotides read TGTGCCAGCGGCCCTAATGAAAAACTGTTTTTT. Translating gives CASGPNEKLFF.

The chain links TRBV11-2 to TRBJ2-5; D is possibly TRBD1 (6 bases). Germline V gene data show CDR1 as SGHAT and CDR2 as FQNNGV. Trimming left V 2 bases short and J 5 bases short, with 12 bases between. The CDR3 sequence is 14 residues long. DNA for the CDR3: TGTGCCAGCAGCTTATTTGGGGGCGGCGAGACCCAGTACTTC. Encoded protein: CASSLFGGGETQYF.

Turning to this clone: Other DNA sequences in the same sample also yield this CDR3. CDR3 in DNA: TGCGCCAGCAGCCCGGGACAGGGGAACACTGAAGCTTTCTTT. Translating gives CASSPGQGNTEAFF. The chain has TRBV5-1 and TRBJ1-1; 9 bases are a match to TRBD1. CDR3 length: 14 residues. With V trimmed by 4 bases and J by 1 base, 2 bases remained unmatched. In germline, CDR1 is SGHRS, CDR2 YFSETQ.

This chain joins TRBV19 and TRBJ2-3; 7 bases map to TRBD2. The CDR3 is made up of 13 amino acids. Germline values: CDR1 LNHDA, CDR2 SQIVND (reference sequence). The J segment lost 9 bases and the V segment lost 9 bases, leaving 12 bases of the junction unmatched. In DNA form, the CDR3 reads TGTGCCAGCTGGACTAGAGGGCTCGGAACGCAGTATTTT. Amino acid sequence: CASWTRGLGTQYF. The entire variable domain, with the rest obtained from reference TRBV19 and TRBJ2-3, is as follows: DGGITQSPKYLFRKEGQNVTLSCEQNLNHDAMYWYRQDPGQGLRLIYYSQIVNDFQKGDIAEGYSVSREKKESFPLTVTSAQKNPTAFYLCASWTRGLGTQYFGPGTRLTVL.

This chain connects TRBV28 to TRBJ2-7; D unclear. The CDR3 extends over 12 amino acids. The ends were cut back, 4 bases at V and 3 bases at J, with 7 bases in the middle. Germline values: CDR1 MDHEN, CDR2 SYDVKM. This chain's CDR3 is CASSSRVYEQYF. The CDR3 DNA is TGTGCCAGCAGTTCTCGGGTCTACGAGCAGTACTTC.

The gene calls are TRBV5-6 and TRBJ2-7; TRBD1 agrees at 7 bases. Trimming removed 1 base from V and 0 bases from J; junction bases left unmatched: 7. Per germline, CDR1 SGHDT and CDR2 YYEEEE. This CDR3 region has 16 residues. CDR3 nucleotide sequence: TGTGCCAGCAGCTTGTTGGACAGGAAAAACTCCTACGAGCAGTACTTC. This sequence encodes CASSLLDRKNSYEQYF.